The clone carrying this T cell receptor beta chain was seen a few times. Its antigen is as yet unknown. The data derive from a study of T-cell memory formation after mild COVID-19. TCRdb recomputed calls from the 5' RACE reads with MiXCR, one row per CDR3 protein. The profile shows 470,000 or so distinct CDR3 sequences, roughly 20% of them singletons. This CDR3 region has 15 residues. Losses at the gene ends were 1 base for V and 3 bases for J; bases not matched to a gene: 3. Germline CDR1 LNHDA, CDR2 SQIVND (reference sequence). Findings and caveats of the study: Chiefly within CM and EM were the contracting CD4+ clones; CD8+ ones were within EMRA. There were some responding clones in pre-infection memory, which suggested that cross-reactive memory had joined.

This receptor was obtained from an adult woman who had mild COVID-19 (a few samples of this study predate the infection). Cell type and time point are not known. What was sequenced was PBMCs or a T cell subset sorted from them (not recorded which). The rearrangement uses TRBV19 and TRBJ2-1, with 7 bases that match TRBD2. The CDR3 nucleotides read TGTGCCAGTAGTATAGCGAGGGACTACTACAATGAGCAGTTCTTC. This translates into CASSIARDYYNEQFF.